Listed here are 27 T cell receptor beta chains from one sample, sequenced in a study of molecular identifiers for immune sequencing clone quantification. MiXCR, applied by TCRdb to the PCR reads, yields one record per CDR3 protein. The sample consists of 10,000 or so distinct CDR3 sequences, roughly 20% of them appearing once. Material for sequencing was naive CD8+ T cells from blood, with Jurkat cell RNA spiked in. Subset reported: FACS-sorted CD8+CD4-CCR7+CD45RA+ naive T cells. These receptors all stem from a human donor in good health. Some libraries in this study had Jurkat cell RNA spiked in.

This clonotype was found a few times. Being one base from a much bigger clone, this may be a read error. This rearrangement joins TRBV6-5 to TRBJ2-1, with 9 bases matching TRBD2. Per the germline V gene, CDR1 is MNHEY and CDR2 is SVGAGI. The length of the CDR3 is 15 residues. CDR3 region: CASSYATSGYNEQLF. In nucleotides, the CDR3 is TGTGCCAGCAGTTACGCGACTAGCGGCTACAATGAGCAGCTCTTC.

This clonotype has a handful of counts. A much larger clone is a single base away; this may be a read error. For the CDR3, the DNA is TGTGCCAGCAGCGTAGTGAGTCCCGGGGGGCTGTTTTTT. Translating gives CASSVVSPGGLFF. The chain employs TRBV9 and TRBJ2-2, with D perhaps matching TRBD2 (6 bases). CDR3 length equals 13 residues. Germline CDR1 reads SGDLS; CDR2 reads YYNGEE.

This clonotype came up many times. Written as DNA, the CDR3 is TGTGCCAGTGGGGAACTTATAGCCAAAAACATTCAGTACTTC. Protein product: CASGELIAKNIQYF. The chain employs TRBV19 and TRBJ2-4, with D hard to call. This CDR3 is 14 amino acids long. Germline CDR1 reads LNHDA; CDR2 reads SQIVND (reference sequence). Trimming removed 8 bases from V and 0 bases from J, with 11 bases in between.

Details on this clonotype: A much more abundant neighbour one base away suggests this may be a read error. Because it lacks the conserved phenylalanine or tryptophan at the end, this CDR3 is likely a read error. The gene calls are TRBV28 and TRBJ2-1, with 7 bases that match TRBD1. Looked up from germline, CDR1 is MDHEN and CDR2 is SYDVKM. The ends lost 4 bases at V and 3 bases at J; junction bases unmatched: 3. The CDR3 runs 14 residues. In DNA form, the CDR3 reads TGTGCCAGCAGTTACAGGGGATACTACAATGAGCAGTTCATC. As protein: CASSYRGYYNEQFI.

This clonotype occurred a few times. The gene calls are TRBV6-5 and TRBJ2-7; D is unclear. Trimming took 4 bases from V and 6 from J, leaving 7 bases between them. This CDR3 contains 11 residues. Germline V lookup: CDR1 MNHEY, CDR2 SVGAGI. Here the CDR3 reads CASSLGFEQYF. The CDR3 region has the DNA TGTGCCAGCAGTTTAGGCTTCGAGCAGTACTTC.

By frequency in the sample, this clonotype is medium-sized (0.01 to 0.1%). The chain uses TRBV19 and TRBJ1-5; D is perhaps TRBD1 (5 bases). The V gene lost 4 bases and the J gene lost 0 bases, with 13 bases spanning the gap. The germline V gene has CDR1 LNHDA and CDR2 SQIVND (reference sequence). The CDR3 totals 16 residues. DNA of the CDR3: TGTGCCAGTAGTACAATGTGGGGCTATAGCAATCAGCCCCAGCATTTT. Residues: CASSTMWGYSNQPQHF.

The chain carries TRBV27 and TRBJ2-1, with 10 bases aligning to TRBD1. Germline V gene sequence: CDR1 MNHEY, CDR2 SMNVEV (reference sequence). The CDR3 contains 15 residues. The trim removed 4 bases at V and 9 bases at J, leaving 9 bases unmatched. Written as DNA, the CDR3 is TGTGCCAGCAGTTCACCAGGACAGGGGGAGGTTGAGCAGTTCTTC. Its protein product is CASSSPGQGEVEQFF.

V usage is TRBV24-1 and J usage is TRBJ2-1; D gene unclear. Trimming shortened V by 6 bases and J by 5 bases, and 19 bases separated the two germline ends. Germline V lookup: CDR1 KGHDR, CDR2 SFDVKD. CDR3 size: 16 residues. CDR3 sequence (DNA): TGTGCCACCAGTCCCGGTACTGGTTTGGGTAACAATGAGCAGTTCTTC. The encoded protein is CATSPGTGLGNNEQFF.

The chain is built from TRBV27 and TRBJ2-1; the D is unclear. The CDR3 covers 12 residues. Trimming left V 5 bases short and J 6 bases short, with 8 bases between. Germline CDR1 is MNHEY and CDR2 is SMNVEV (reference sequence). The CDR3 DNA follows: TGTGCCAGCAGTCCAAGCCTCAATGAGCAGTTCTTC. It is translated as CASSPSLNEQFF.

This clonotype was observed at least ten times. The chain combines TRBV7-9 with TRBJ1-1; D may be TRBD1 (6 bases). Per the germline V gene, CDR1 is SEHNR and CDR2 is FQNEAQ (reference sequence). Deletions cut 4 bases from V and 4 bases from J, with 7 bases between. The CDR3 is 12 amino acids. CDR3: CASSWGATEAFF. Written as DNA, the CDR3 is TGTGCCAGCAGCTGGGGGGCCACTGAAGCTTTCTTT. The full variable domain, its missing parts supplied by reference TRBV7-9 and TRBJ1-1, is DTGVSQNPRHKITKRGQNVTFRCDPISEHNRLYWYRQTLGQGPEFLTYFQNEAQLEKSRLLSDRFSAERPKGSFSTLEIQRTEQGDSAMYLCASSWGATEAFFGQGTRLTVV.

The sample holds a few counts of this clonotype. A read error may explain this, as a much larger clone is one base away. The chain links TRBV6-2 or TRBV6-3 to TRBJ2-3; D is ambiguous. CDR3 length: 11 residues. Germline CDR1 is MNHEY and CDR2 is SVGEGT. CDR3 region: CVSSAGDTQYF. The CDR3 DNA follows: TGTGTCAGCAGTGCCGGTGATACGCAGTATTTT.

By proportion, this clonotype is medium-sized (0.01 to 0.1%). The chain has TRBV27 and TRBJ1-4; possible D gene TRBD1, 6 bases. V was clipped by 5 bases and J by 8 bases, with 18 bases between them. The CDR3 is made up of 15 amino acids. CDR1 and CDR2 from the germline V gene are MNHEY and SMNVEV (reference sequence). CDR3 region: CASSPRQAQEEKLFF. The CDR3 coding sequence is TGTGCCAGCAGTCCCAGACAGGCGCAAGAAGAAAAACTGTTTTTT.

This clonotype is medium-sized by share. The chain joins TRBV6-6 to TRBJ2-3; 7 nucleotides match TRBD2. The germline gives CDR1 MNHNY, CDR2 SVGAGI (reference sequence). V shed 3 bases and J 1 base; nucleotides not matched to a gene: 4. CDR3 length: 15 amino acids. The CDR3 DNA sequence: TGTGCCAGCAGTTATTCCCGGGAGGGCACAGATACGCAGTATTTT. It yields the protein CASSYSREGTDTQYF.

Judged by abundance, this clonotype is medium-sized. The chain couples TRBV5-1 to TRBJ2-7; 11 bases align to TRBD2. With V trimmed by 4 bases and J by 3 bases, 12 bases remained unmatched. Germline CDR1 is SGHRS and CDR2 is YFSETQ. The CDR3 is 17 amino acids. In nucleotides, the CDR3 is TGCGCCAGCAGCAGAGCCGGGACTAGCGGAGAAGACTACGAGCAGTACTTC. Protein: CASSRAGTSGEDYEQYF.

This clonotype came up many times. CDR3 bases: TGTGCCAGCAGTTTCGGGGGGCGCGGCTATGGCTACACCTTC. Residues: CASSFGGRGYGYTF. The J gene is TRBJ1-2, the V gene TRBV12-3 or TRBV12-4; tentative D call: TRBD1 (6 bases). The CDR3 length is 14 residues. Trimming pared 3 bases from V and 4 bases from J, leaving 12 bases between.

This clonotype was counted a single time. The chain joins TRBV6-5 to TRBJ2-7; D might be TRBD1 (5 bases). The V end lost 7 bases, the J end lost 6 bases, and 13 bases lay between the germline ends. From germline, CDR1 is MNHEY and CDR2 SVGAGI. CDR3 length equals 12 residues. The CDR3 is CASTTQVVEQYF. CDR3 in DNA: TGTGCCAGCACAACACAGGTCGTCGAGCAGTACTTC.

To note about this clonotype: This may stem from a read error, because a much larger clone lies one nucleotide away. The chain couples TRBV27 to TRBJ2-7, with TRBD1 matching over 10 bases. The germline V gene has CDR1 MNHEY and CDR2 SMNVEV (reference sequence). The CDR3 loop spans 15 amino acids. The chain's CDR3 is CASSSRQGARYAQYF. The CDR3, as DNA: TGTGCCAGCAGTTCGCGACAGGGGGCGAGATACGCGCAGTACTTC.

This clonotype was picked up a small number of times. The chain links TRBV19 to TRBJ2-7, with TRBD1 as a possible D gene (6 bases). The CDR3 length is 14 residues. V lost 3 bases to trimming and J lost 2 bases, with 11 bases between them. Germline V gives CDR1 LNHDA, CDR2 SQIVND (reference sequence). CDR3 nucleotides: TGTGCCAGTAGTATGGAGACAGGCCCCTACGAGCAGTACTTC. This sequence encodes CASSMETGPYEQYF.

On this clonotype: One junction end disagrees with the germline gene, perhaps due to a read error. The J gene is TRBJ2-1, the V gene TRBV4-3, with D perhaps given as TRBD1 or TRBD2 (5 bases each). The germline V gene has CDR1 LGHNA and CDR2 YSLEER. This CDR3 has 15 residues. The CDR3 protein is CASRQVRGSGHEPFF. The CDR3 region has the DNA TGCGCCAGCCGCCAAGTCCGCGGTTCGGGGCATGAGCCGTTCTTC.

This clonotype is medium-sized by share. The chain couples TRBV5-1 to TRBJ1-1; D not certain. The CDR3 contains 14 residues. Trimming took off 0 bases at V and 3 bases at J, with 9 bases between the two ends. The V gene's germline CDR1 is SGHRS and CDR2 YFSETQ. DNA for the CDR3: TGCGCCAGCAGCTTGGACGTGAGTTACACTGAAGCTTTCTTT. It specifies CASSLDVSYTEAFF.

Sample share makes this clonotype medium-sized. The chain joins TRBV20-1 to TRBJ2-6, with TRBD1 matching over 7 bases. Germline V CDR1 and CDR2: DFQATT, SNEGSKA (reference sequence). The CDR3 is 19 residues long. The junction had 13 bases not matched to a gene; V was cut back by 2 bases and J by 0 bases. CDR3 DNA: TGCAGTGCTAGACTACCCACCAGGGACAGCTACTCTGGGGCCAACGTCCTGACTTTC. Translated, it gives CSARLPTRDSYSGANVLTF.

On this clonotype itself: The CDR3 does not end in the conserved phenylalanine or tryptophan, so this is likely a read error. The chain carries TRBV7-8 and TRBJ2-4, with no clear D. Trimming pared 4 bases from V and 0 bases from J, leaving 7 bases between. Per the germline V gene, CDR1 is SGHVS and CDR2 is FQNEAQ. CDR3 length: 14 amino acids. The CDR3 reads CASSSSPAKNIQYL. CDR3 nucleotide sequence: TGTGCCAGCAGCTCGTCCCCAGCCAAAAACATTCAGTACCTC.

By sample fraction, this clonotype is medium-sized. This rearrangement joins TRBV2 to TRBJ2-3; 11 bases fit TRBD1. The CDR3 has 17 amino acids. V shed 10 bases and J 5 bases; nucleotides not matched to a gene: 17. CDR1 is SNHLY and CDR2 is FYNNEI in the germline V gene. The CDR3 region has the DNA TGTGCCAACACCGGATTCCCGGGACAGGGGGTTATAGATACGCAGTATTTT. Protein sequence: CANTGFPGQGVIDTQYF.

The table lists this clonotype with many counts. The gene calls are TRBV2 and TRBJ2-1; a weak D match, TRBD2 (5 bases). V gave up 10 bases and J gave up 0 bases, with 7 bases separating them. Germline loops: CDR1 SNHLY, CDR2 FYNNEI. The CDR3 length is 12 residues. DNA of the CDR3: TGTGCCATGGGGAGCTCCTACAATGAGCAGTTCTTC. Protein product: CAMGSSYNEQFF.

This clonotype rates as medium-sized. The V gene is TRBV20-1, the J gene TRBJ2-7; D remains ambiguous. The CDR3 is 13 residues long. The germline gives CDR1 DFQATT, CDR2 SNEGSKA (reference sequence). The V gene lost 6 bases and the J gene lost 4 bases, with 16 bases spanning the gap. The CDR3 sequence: CSANGPAGYEQYF. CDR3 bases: TGCAGTGCGAACGGGCCGGCTGGGTACGAGCAGTACTTC.

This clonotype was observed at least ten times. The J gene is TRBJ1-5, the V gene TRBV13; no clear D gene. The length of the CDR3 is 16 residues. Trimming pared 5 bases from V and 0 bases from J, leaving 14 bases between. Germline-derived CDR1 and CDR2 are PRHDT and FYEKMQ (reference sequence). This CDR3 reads CASSPKTVYSNQPQHF. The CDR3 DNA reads TGTGCCAGCAGCCCCAAAACGGTATATAGCAATCAGCCCCAGCATTTT.

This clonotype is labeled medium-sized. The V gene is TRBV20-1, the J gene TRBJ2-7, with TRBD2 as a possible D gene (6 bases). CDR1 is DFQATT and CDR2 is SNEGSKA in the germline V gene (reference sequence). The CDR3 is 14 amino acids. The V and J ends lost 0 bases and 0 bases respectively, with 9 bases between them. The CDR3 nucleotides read TGCAGTGCTAGAGATGTAGCGGTCTCCTACGAGCAGTACTTC. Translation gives CSARDVAVSYEQYF.